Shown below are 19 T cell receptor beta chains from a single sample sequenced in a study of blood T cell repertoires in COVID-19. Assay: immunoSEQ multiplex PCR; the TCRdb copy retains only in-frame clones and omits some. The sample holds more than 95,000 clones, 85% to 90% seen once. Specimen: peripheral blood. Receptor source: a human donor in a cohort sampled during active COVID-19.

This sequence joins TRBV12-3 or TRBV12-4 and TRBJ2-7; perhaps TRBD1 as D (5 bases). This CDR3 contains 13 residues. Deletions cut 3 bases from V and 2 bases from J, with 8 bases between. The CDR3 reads CASSLPGPYEQYF. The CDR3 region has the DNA TGTGCCAGCAGTTTGCCAGGGCCCTACGAGCAGTACTTC.

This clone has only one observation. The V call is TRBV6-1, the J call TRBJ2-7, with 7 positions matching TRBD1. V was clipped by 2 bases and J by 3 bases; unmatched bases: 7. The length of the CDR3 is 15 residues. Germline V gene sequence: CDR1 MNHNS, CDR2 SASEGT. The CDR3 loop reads CASSEKDRRIYEQYF. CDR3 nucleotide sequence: TGTGCCAGCAGTGAAAAGGACAGGAGAATCTACGAGCAGTACTTC.

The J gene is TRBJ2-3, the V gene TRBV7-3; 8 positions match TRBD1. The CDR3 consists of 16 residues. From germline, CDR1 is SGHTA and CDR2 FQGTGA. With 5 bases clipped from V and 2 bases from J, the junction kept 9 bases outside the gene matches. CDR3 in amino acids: CASSAGGRGPTDTQYF. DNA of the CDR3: TGTGCCAGCAGCGCAGGGGGCCGGGGGCCCACAGATACGCAGTATTTT.

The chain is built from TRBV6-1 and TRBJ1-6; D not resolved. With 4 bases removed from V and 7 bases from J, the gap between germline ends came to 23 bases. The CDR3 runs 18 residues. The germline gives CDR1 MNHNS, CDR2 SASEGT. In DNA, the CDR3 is TGTGCCAGCAGTGGACTATATCTGGAGGGTTACCTCAATTCACCCCTCCACTTT. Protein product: CASSGLYLEGYLNSPLHF.

The CDR3 sequence: CASSRGGNTIYF. In DNA, the CDR3 is TGTGCCAGCAGTCGGGGGGGGAACACCATATATTTT. J is TRBJ1-3 and V is TRBV2, with a possible D match to TRBD1 (5 bases). This CDR3 region has 12 residues. Germline CDR1 is SNHLY and CDR2 is FYNNEI. Deletions cut 5 bases from V and 7 bases from J, with 9 bases between.

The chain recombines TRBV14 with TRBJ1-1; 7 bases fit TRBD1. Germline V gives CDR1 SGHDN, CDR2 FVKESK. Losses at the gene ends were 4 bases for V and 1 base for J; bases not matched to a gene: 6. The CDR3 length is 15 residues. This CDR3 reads CASSPLAGGNTEAFF. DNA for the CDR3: TGTGCCAGCAGCCCCCTCGCAGGGGGGAACACTGAAGCTTTCTTT.

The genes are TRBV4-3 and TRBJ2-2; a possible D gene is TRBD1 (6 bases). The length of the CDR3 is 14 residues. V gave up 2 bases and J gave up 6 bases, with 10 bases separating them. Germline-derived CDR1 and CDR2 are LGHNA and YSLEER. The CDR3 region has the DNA TGCGCCAGCAGCCAAACGACAGGACCCGGGGAGCTGTTTTTT. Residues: CASSQTTGPGELFF.

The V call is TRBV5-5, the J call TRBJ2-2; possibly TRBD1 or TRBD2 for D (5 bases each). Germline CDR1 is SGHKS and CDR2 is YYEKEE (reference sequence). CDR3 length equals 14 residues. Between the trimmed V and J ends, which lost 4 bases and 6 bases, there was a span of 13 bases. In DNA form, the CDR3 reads TGTGCCAGCAGCATGGGACGTCAGGCCGGGGAGCTGTTTTTT. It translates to CASSMGRQAGELFF.

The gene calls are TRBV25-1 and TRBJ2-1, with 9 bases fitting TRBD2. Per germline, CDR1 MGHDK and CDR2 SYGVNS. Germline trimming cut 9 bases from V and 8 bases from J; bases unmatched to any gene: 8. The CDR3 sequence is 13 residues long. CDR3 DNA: TGTGCCAGTGGTCTAGCGGGAACCCATGAGCAGTTCTTC. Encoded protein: CASGLAGTHEQFF.

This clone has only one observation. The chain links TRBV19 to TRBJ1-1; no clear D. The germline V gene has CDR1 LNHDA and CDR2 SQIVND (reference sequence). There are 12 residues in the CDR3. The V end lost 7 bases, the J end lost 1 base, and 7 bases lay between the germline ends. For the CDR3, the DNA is TGTGCCAGTACGGGAACGAACACTGAAGCTTTCTTT. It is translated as CASTGTNTEAFF.

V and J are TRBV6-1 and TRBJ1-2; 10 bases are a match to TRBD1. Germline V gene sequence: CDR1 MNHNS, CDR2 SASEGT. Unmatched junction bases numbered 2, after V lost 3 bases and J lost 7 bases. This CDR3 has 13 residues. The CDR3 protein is CASSDRDRGGYTF. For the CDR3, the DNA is TGTGCCAGCAGTGACCGGGACAGGGGTGGCTACACCTTC.

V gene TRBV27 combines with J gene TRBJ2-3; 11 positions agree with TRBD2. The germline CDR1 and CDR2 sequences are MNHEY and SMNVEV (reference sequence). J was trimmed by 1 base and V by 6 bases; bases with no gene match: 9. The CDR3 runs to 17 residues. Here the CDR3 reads CASREVAGGPGTDTQYF. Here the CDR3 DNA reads TGTGCCAGCAGGGAGGTAGCGGGAGGGCCCGGCACAGATACGCAGTATTTT.

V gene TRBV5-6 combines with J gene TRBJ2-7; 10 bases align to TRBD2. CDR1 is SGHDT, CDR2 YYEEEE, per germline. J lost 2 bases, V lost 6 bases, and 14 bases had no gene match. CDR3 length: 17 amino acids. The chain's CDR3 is CASTRGVAGGDPYEQYF. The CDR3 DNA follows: TGTGCCAGCACCCGGGGGGTAGCGGGGGGTGACCCCTACGAGCAGTACTTC.

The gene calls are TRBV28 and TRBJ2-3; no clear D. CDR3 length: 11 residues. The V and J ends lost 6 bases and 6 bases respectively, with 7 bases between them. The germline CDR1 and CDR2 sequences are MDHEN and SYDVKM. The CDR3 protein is CASSLGDTQYF. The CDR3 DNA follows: TGTGCCAGCAGCCTCGGGGATACGCAGTATTTT.

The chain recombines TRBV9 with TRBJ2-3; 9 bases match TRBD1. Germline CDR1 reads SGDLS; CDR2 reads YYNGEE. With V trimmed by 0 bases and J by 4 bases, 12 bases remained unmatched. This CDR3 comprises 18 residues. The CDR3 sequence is CASSVAALTDRGPDTQYF. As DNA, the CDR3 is TGTGCCAGCAGCGTAGCCGCACTGACGGACAGGGGCCCAGATACGCAGTATTTT.

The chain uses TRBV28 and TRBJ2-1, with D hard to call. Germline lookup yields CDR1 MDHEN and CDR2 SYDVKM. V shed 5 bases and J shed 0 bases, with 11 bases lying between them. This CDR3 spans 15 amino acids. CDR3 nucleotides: TGTGCCAGCAGTGCCCCCTCCAGCTCCTACAATGAGCAGTTCTTC. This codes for CASSAPSSSYNEQFF. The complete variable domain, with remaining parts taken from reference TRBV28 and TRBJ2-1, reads DVKVTQSSRYLVKRTGEKVFLECVQDMDHENMFWYRQDPGLGLRLIYFSYDVKMKEKGDIPEGYSVSREKKERFSLILESASTNQTSMYLCASSAPSSSYNEQFFGPGTRLTVL.

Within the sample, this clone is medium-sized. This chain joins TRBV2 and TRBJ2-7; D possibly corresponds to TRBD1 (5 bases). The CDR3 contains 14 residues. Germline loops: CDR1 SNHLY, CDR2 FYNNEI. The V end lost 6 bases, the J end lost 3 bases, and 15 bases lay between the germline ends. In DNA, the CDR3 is TGTGCCAGCAGCGCCCCCTTCAGGGTCTACGAGCAGTACTTC. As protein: CASSAPFRVYEQYF. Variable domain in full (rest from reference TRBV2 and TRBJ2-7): EPEVTQTPSHQVTQMGQEVILRCVPISNHLYFYWYRQILGQKVEFLVSFYNNEISEKSEIFDDQFSVERPDGSNFTLKIRSTKLEDSAMYFCASSAPFRVYEQYFGPGTRLTVT.

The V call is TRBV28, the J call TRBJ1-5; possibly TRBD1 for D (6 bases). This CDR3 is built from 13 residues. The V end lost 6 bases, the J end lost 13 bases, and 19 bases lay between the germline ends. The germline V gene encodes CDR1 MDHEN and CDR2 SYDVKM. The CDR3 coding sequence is TGTGCCAGCAGCTCGGGCATACAGGGAATTCAGCATTTT. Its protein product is CASSSGIQGIQHF.

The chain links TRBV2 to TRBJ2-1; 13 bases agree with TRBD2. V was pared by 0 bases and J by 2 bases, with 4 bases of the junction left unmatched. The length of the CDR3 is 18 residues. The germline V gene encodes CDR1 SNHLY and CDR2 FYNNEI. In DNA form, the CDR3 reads TGTGCCAGCAGTGAAGCGGGACTAGCGGGGTCTGCCTACAATGAGCAGTTCTTC. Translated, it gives CASSEAGLAGSAYNEQFF.